One and the same sample provided the 24 T cell receptor beta chains below, sequenced in a study of T cell responses to AZD1222 COVID-19 vaccine. Produced via immunoSEQ multiplex PCR; TCRdb's table is partial and in-frame only. Of about 120,000 clones in the sample, approximately 92% were seen once. Source: peripheral blood, taken 28 days after the second AZD1222 dose. The receptors shown here come from an adult who received the AZD1222 COVID-19 vaccine.

This sequence joins TRBV11-3 and TRBJ2-1; 15 bases line up with TRBD2. Germline V gene lookup returns CDR1 SGHNT and CDR2 YENEEA. V trimming: 3 bases; J trimming: 7 bases; junction bases outside the gene matches: 7. The CDR3 has 17 residues. The CDR3 reads CASSLGLAGGRANEQFF. CDR3 DNA sequence: TGTGCCAGCAGCTTGGGACTAGCGGGAGGTAGGGCGAATGAGCAGTTCTTC.

This clone occurred once. V and J are TRBV9 and TRBJ1-2; 10 nucleotides match TRBD1. The V segment lost 3 bases and the J segment 4 bases; nucleotides outside the gene matches: 15. Per germline, CDR1 SGDLS and CDR2 YYNGEE. This CDR3 comprises 18 residues. The CDR3 bases are TGTGCCAGCAGCGCAGCCCCCCGGGACAGGGGATTTTCCTATGGCTACACCTTC. Translating gives CASSAAPRDRGFSYGYTF.

The CDR3: CASSRSGAYNEQFF. For the CDR3, the DNA is TGTGCCAGCAGCCGTAGCGGGGCCTACAATGAGCAGTTCTTC. The chain uses TRBV7-9 and TRBJ2-1, with TRBD2 matching over 8 bases. CDR1 is SEHNR and CDR2 is FQNEAQ in the germline V gene (reference sequence). Trimming cost V 5 bases and J 2 bases; bases outside gene matches: 2. The CDR3 runs to 14 residues.

A single count supports this clone. The chain has TRBV15 and TRBJ1-3; TRBD1 might be the D (6 bases). This CDR3 is built from 16 residues. Germline V gene lookup returns CDR1 LNHNV and CDR2 YYDKDF (reference sequence). With 5 bases removed from V and 2 bases from J, the gap between germline ends came to 16 bases. The CDR3 protein is CATSPRGGTPGNTIYF. CDR3 in DNA: TGTGCCACCAGCCCAAGAGGGGGAACCCCTGGAAACACCATATATTTT.

The chain carries TRBV5-4 and TRBJ2-1; D is possibly TRBD2 (5 bases). V dropped 0 bases and J dropped 7 bases, with 14 bases sitting between them. The CDR3 consists of 15 residues. CDR1 SGHNT and CDR2 YYREEE come from the germline V gene (reference sequence). CDR3 DNA sequence: TGTGCCAGCAGCTTGGTGGGAATCGGGGAAAATGAGCAGTTCTTC. It specifies CASSLVGIGENEQFF.

This sequence joins TRBV7-2 and TRBJ2-3, with 11 bases lining up with TRBD2. Germline V CDR1 and CDR2: SGHTA, FQGNSA. Losses at the gene ends were 5 bases for V and 2 bases for J; bases not matched to a gene: 6. The CDR3 loop spans 16 amino acids. CDR3 nucleotide sequence: TGTGCCAGCAGCCGCAGACTAGCGGGGTTCACAGATACGCAGTATTTT. Translation: CASSRRLAGFTDTQYF.

Only a few counts were recorded for this clone. V is TRBV28 and J is TRBJ1-6; 8 bases fit TRBD1. The germline V gene has CDR1 MDHEN and CDR2 SYDVKM. V lost 5 bases to trimming and J lost 7 bases; unmatched junction nucleotides: 7. CDR3 size: 15 residues. This CDR3 reads CASSQTDRENSPLHF. The CDR3 DNA reads TGTGCCAGCAGTCAAACGGACAGGGAAAATTCACCCCTCCACTTT.

This chain uses TRBV5-4 with TRBJ1-2; 7 nucleotides match TRBD1. CDR1 and CDR2 from the germline V gene are SGHNT and YYREEE (reference sequence). The CDR3 sequence is 15 residues long. Unmatched junction bases numbered 6, after V lost 4 bases and J lost 0 bases. DNA for the CDR3: TGTGCCAGCAGCCCAAGGACAGGAACTAACTATGGCTACACCTTC. It translates to CASSPRTGTNYGYTF.

The chain couples TRBV7-8 to TRBJ2-1; D unresolved. Trimming pared 8 bases from V and 5 bases from J, leaving 13 bases between. The CDR3 consists of 13 residues. The germline V gene encodes CDR1 SGHVS and CDR2 FQNEAQ. CDR3 amino acids: CASRHPQDNEQFF. The CDR3 coding sequence is TGTGCCAGCCGACATCCTCAGGACAATGAGCAGTTCTTC.

The genes are TRBV5-1 and TRBJ2-5; TRBD1 aligns across 11 bases. The junction had 1 base not matched to a gene; V was cut back by 2 bases and J by 1 base. The CDR3 totals 15 residues. Germline V lookup: CDR1 SGHRS, CDR2 YFSETQ. The CDR3 is CASSLGTGGQETQYF. The CDR3 DNA sequence: TGCGCCAGCAGCTTAGGGACAGGGGGCCAAGAGACCCAGTACTTC. The whole variable domain, remainder taken from reference TRBV5-1 and TRBJ2-5, is KAGVTQTPRYLIKTRGQQVTLSCSPISGHRSVSWYQQTPGQGLQFLFEYFSETQRNKGNFPGRFSGRQFSNSRSEMNVSTLELGDSALYLCASSLGTGGQETQYFGPGTRLLVL.

The chain carries TRBV28 and TRBJ2-1, with D tentatively TRBD1 or TRBD2 (5 bases each). This CDR3 region has 15 residues. Trimming pared 8 bases from V and 5 bases from J, leaving 19 bases between. Germline lookup yields CDR1 MDHEN and CDR2 SYDVKM. The CDR3 protein is CASPPAGALDNEQFF. The CDR3 nucleotides read TGTGCCAGCCCCCCAGCCGGGGCCCTGGACAATGAGCAGTTCTTC.

This clone has only a few counts. This sequence joins TRBV10-3 and TRBJ1-5; D unclear. This CDR3 has 14 amino acids. The ends were cut back, 2 bases at V and 5 bases at J, with 10 bases in the middle. CDR1 and CDR2 from the germline V gene are ENHRY and SYGVKD. CDR3 nucleotides: TGTGCCATCAGTGAGGACAAACGTGATCAGCCCCAGCATTTT. Translated, it gives CAISEDKRDQPQHF.

In this sample, this clone turned up a few times. V usage is TRBV5-1 and J usage is TRBJ2-7; the D is unclear. Germline CDR1 SGHRS, CDR2 YFSETQ. Trimming removed 4 bases at V and 0 bases at J, with 8 bases between. The CDR3 covers 13 residues. This CDR3 is CASSPSSSYEQYF. The CDR3 region has the DNA TGCGCCAGCAGCCCCTCTTCCTCCTACGAGCAGTACTTC.

This chain links TRBV28 with TRBJ2-5; the D gene is possibly TRBD1 (6 bases). The CDR3 is made up of 14 amino acids. With 8 bases removed from V and 2 bases from J, the gap between germline ends came to 15 bases. Germline-derived CDR1 and CDR2 are MDHEN and SYDVKM. The CDR3 nucleotides are TGTGCCAGCGACGAAAAAAGGGGGCAAGAGACCCAGTACTTC. Protein product: CASDEKRGQETQYF.

The chain is built from TRBV5-6 and TRBJ1-1; no firm D call. Trimming stripped 2 bases from V and 4 bases from J, with 6 bases between. Per the germline V gene, CDR1 is SGHDT and CDR2 is YYEEEE. CDR3 length: 12 amino acids. CDR3 sequence (DNA): TGTGCCAGCAGCTTCCCTCGCACTGAAGCTTTCTTT. Protein sequence: CASSFPRTEAFF.

The V call is TRBV6-6, the J call TRBJ2-5; 9 bases are shared with TRBD1. The CDR3 spans 13 residues. The germline V gene has CDR1 MNHNY and CDR2 SVGAGI (reference sequence). Trimming cost V 6 bases and J 2 bases; bases outside gene matches: 1. The CDR3 protein is CASRGTGQETQYF. CDR3 nucleotides: TGTGCCAGCAGGGGGACAGGGCAAGAGACCCAGTACTTC.

The CDR3, as DNA: TGCGCCAGCCGTTCCGGGGATGGGGCCAAAAACATTCAGTACTTC. The encoded protein is CASRSGDGAKNIQYF. This chain links TRBV5-1 with TRBJ2-4; D is perhaps TRBD2 (5 bases). Between the trimmed V and J ends, which lost 7 bases and 1 base, there was a span of 15 bases. The CDR3 extends over 15 amino acids. The V gene's germline CDR1 is SGHRS and CDR2 YFSETQ.

On this clone: This sample also contains other DNA sequences that code for the same CDR3. The gene calls are TRBV5-1 and TRBJ1-1; D call uncertain. Trimming pared 0 bases from V and 1 base from J, leaving 10 bases between. Germline assignment: CDR1 SGHRS and CDR2 YFSETQ. The CDR3 extends over 15 amino acids. The CDR3: CASSLAGGRNTEAFF. For the CDR3, the DNA is TGCGCCAGCAGCTTGGCAGGCGGGAGGAACACTGAAGCTTTCTTT.

The CDR3 DNA is TGCGCCAGCAGCTTAGGGACCGGGGACTACAATGAGCAGTTCTTC. Its translation is CASSLGTGDYNEQFF. This rearrangement joins TRBV5-1 to TRBJ2-1; D assignment may be TRBD1 or TRBD2 (5 bases each). This CDR3 is 15 amino acids long. In germline, CDR1 is SGHRS, CDR2 YFSETQ. V lost 2 bases and J lost 3, with 12 bases in between.

The chain combines TRBV9 with TRBJ2-3; 7 bases line up with TRBD2. This CDR3 contains 16 residues. Germline trimming cut 2 bases from V and 2 bases from J; bases unmatched to any gene: 8. Looked up from germline, CDR1 is SGDLS and CDR2 is YYNGEE. Here the CDR3 reads CASSVGLEGYTDTQYF. DNA for the CDR3: TGTGCCAGCAGCGTCGGACTAGAGGGATACACAGATACGCAGTATTTT.

The chain uses TRBV7-9 and TRBJ1-1; no clear D gene. The ends were cut back, 2 bases at V and 1 base at J, with 5 bases in the middle. In germline, CDR1 is SEHNR, CDR2 FQNEAQ (reference sequence). This CDR3 has 13 residues. In DNA, the CDR3 is TGTGCCAGCAGCTTAATGGGGAACACTGAAGCTTTCTTT. Encoded protein: CASSLMGNTEAFF.

The chain is built from TRBV4-1 and TRBJ1-5; D gene uncertain. This CDR3 is built from 13 residues. Between the trimmed V and J ends, which lost 5 bases and 5 bases, there was a span of 10 bases. The germline gives CDR1 MGHRA, CDR2 YSYEKL. The CDR3 reads CASSFVEDQPQHF. As DNA, the CDR3 is TGCGCCAGCAGCTTCGTCGAGGATCAGCCCCAGCATTTT.

V gene TRBV11-2 combines with J gene TRBJ2-2; no definite D call. There are 15 residues in the CDR3. V was pared by 0 bases and J by 3 bases, with 8 bases between. From germline, CDR1 is SGHAT and CDR2 FQNNGV. The CDR3, as DNA: TGTGCCAGCAGCTTAGATCGAGAGTACACCGGGGAGCTGTTTTTT. Protein product: CASSLDREYTGELFF.

The chain recombines TRBV3-1 (or the pseudogene TRBV3-2) with TRBJ1-6; D not certain. Trimming took off 2 bases at V and 4 bases at J, with 6 bases between the two ends. Germline loops: CDR1 LGHDT, CDR2 YNNKEL (reference sequence). This CDR3 has 14 amino acids. This CDR3 is CASSQSVYNSPLHF. For the CDR3, the DNA is TGTGCCAGCAGCCAATCTGTTTATAATTCACCCCTCCACTTT.